The 9 T cell receptor beta chains presented below share a single source sample, sequenced in a study of T cell changes during pregnancy in multiple sclerosis. Sequenced by immunoSEQ multiplex PCR; TCRdb stores in-frame clones only, minus some. In the table there are about 94,000 clones, just under 95% of which are singletons. Sequenced here: peripheral blood, sampled in the third trimester of pregnancy. The receptors derive from a female donor with multiple sclerosis, enrolled in a pregnancy study.

The chain joins TRBV27 to TRBJ2-7, with D possibly matching TRBD2 (6 bases). V lost 5 bases and J 3 bases, leaving 11 bases between the germline ends. Germline lookup yields CDR1 MNHEY and CDR2 SMNVEV (reference sequence). The CDR3 contains 13 residues. CDR3 bases: TGTGCCAGCAGTGCTAGCGTGTACTACGAGCAGTACTTC. It codes for CASSASVYYEQYF.

The CDR3 sequence is CASSLVAGGQPQHF. CDR3 bases: TGTGCCAGCAGTTTAGTAGCAGGGGGACAGCCCCAGCATTTT. The gene calls are TRBV28 and TRBJ1-5; 7 bases map to TRBD1. Losses at the gene ends were 2 bases for V and 7 bases for J; bases not matched to a gene: 5. Germline CDR1 MDHEN, CDR2 SYDVKM. The CDR3 has 14 amino acids. The full variable domain, rest sourced from reference TRBV28 and TRBJ1-5, is DVKVTQSSRYLVKRTGEKVFLECVQDMDHENMFWYRQDPGLGLRLIYFSYDVKMKEKGDIPEGYSVSREKKERFSLILESASTNQTSMYLCASSLVAGGQPQHFGDGTRLSIL.

The rearrangement links TRBV19 to TRBJ2-2; tentative D call: TRBD2 (6 bases). The CDR3 totals 16 residues. V lost 3 bases and J lost 0, with 11 bases in between. Germline V lookup: CDR1 LNHDA, CDR2 SQIVND (reference sequence). The chain's CDR3 is CASSMGGRPNTGELFF. CDR3 in DNA: TGTGCCAGTAGTATGGGAGGCAGACCGAACACCGGGGAGCTGTTTTTT.

CDR3 loop: CASSRQGLSYEQYF. The CDR3 nucleotides are TGTGCCAGCAGTCGACAGGGGCTCTCCTACGAGCAGTACTTC. This chain connects TRBV6-1 to TRBJ2-7, with TRBD1 matching 8 bases. V shed 5 bases, J shed 0 bases, and the junction held 3 bases outside the gene matches. The CDR3 covers 14 residues. Germline-derived CDR1 and CDR2 are MNHNS and SASEGT.

V gene TRBV11-3 combines with J gene TRBJ2-5; no reliable D call. The CDR3 is 13 amino acids. Germline V gene sequence: CDR1 SGHNT, CDR2 YENEEA. V was cut by 5 bases and J by 3 bases, with 10 bases left in between. CDR3 sequence (DNA): TGTGCCAGCAGCCCCCGGTTTGAAGAGACCCAGTACTTC. It codes for CASSPRFEETQYF.

The rearrangement uses TRBV27 and TRBJ2-1, with TRBD2 matching 9 bases. The V gene's germline CDR1 is MNHEY and CDR2 SMNVEV (reference sequence). Losses at the gene ends were 4 bases for V and 8 bases for J; bases not matched to a gene: 6. CDR3 length equals 14 residues. The CDR3 is CASSYAGGGYEQFF. CDR3 nucleotide sequence: TGTGCCAGCAGTTACGCGGGAGGGGGGTATGAGCAGTTCTTC.

The V and J genes are TRBV19 and TRBJ2-7; D not certain. Germline V CDR1 and CDR2: LNHDA, SQIVND (reference sequence). Trimming left V 4 bases short and J 0 bases short, with 13 bases between. CDR3 length: 15 residues. The CDR3 loop is CASSSSGPFSYEQYF. The CDR3 bases are TGTGCCAGTAGTAGCTCAGGTCCCTTCTCCTACGAGCAGTACTTC.

This chain joins TRBV5-1 and TRBJ2-2; weak D call: TRBD1 (5 bases). V lost 1 base and J 4 bases, leaving 11 bases between the germline ends. The CDR3 length is 15 residues. Germline CDR1 reads SGHRS; CDR2 reads YFSETQ. The CDR3 DNA reads TGCGCCAGCAGCTTGCCGGCAGGGCGCACCGGGGAGCTGTTTTTT. This gives the protein CASSLPAGRTGELFF.

The rearrangement joins TRBV9 to TRBJ2-1; 11 nucleotides match TRBD2. Germline V gene lookup returns CDR1 SGDLS and CDR2 YYNGEE. After removal of 0 bases from V and 7 bases from J, the junction contained 15 bases not matched to a gene. The CDR3 covers 19 residues. The CDR3: CASSVGWGLADLRLNEQFF. CDR3 bases: TGTGCCAGCAGCGTAGGTTGGGGACTAGCGGACCTTCGGCTGAATGAGCAGTTCTTC.